Presented here are 28 T cell receptor beta chains from one specimen sequenced in a study of CD8+CD57+ T cells in acquired aplastic anemia. CD8+CD57+ cell expansion, shown by flow cytometry, had occurred in the patients selected for sequencing. For CDR3 and TCR beta VDJ profiling, genomic DNA was the template used. A single record per CDR3 protein comes from TCRdb applying MiXCR to the reads. Of about 470,000 distinct CDR3 sequences detected, approximately 33% appear once; the ten largest clones hold 0.82%. Sequencing input: sorted CD4+, CD8+, or CD8+CD57+ T cells (not recorded which) from PBMCs. These receptors all come from a human donor with aplastic anemia.

This clonotype came up a few times. The chain employs TRBV10-3 and TRBJ2-2; TRBD1 aligns across 11 bases. CDR1 is ENHRY, CDR2 SYGVKD, per germline. V shed 6 bases, J shed 5 bases, and the junction held 8 bases outside the gene matches. The CDR3 length is 16 residues. The CDR3 DNA sequence: TGTGCCATCAGCAGGGGGACAGGGGGGGGAACCGGGGAGCTGTTTTTT. As protein: CAISRGTGGGTGELFF.

J is TRBJ1-5 and V is TRBV9; D is undetermined. Per germline, CDR1 SGDLS and CDR2 YYNGEE. This CDR3 contains 15 residues. V lost 0 bases and J 5 bases, leaving 12 bases between the germline ends. The CDR3 loop reads CASSVDGLGYQPQHF. CDR3 sequence (DNA): TGTGCCAGCAGCGTAGACGGACTTGGCTATCAGCCCCAGCATTTT.

The CDR3 DNA is TGTGCCAGCAGTGAAGTAAGAGGAACTCAGTTCTTC. Translation: CASSEVRGTQFF. The rearrangement links TRBV6-1 to TRBJ2-1; D uncertain. Per the germline V gene, CDR1 is MNHNS and CDR2 is SASEGT. The CDR3 contains 12 residues. V dropped 1 base and J dropped 13 bases, with 11 bases sitting between them.

The chain carries TRBV5-1 and TRBJ2-1; D is possibly TRBD1 (6 bases). This CDR3 spans 13 amino acids. V lost 5 bases and J lost 8, with 14 bases in between. Germline V CDR1 and CDR2: SGHRS, YFSETQ. The chain's CDR3 is CASSNGQTDEQFF. CDR3 nucleotide sequence: TGCGCCAGCAGTAATGGACAGACGGATGAGCAGTTCTTC.

The rearrangement links TRBV5-6 to TRBJ1-6; D might be TRBD1 (6 bases). This CDR3 spans 17 amino acids. CDR1 and CDR2 from the germline V gene are SGHDT and YYEEEE. V lost 1 base and J lost 10, with 21 bases in between. This chain's CDR3 is CASSLRGGGRGQSPLHF. DNA of the CDR3: TGTGCCAGCAGCTTGCGTGGGGGGGGCAGGGGCCAATCACCCCTCCACTTT.

This clonotype was observed many times. V usage is TRBV20-1 and J usage is TRBJ1-6; D is unresolved. Germline V lookup: CDR1 DFQATT, CDR2 SNEGSKA (reference sequence). Trimming removed 6 bases at V and 7 bases at J, with 10 bases between. This CDR3 comprises 12 residues. CDR3 in amino acids: CSANYRNSPLHF. DNA of the CDR3: TGCAGTGCAAACTACCGAAATTCACCCCTCCACTTT.

The chain is built from TRBV9 and TRBJ2-5; 16 bases are a match to TRBD2. CDR1 and CDR2 (germline): SGDLS, YYNGEE. V shed 0 bases, J shed 4 bases, and the junction held 6 bases outside the gene matches. This CDR3 has 18 amino acids. CDR3 protein: CASSVGGLAGGPGETQYF. The DNA of the CDR3 is TGTGCCAGCAGCGTAGGGGGACTAGCGGGAGGGCCGGGAGAGACCCAGTACTTC.

The chain employs TRBV19 and TRBJ2-7; 8 bases match TRBD1. The CDR3 sequence is 15 residues long. V trimming: 4 bases; J trimming: 4 bases; junction bases outside the gene matches: 9. Germline-derived CDR1 and CDR2 are LNHDA and SQIVND (reference sequence). CDR3 DNA sequence: TGTGCCAGTAGTACTATAACAGGGGGGCTTTACGAGCAGTACTTC. Translated, it gives CASSTITGGLYEQYF.

The table lists this clonotype with many counts. The rearrangement links TRBV25-1 to TRBJ2-3, with D possibly TRBD1 on 5 matching bases. This CDR3 is 13 amino acids long. CDR1 MGHDK and CDR2 SYGVNS come from the germline V gene. Trimming took off 6 bases at V and 5 bases at J, with 12 bases between the two ends. CDR3 protein: CASSVLGQDTQYF. For the CDR3, the DNA is TGTGCCAGCAGCGTATTGGGGCAAGATACGCAGTATTTT.

Only a few counts were recorded for this clonotype. V usage is TRBV6-1 and J usage is TRBJ1-6; no definite D call. Germline V gene lookup returns CDR1 MNHNS and CDR2 SASEGT. Trimming cost V 2 bases and J 0 bases, with 5 bases left between them. The CDR3 consists of 15 residues. CDR3 bases: TGTGCCAGCAGTGAATTCTTCTCCTATAATTCACCCCTCCACTTT. Translation gives CASSEFFSYNSPLHF.

This clonotype has just a few counts. This may be a read error, as it is one base from a much larger clone. CDR3 sequence reads: CAISGAGQGETQYF. Written as DNA, the CDR3 is TGTGCCATCAGTGGCGCAGGACAGGGTGAGACCCAGTACTTC. The chain couples TRBV10-3 to TRBJ2-5; TRBD1 agrees at 8 bases. The CDR3 covers 14 residues. Germline trimming cut 4 bases from V and 5 bases from J; bases unmatched to any gene: 6. Germline values: CDR1 ENHRY, CDR2 SYGVKD.

Turning to this clonotype: The junction differs from germline at one of its ends, possibly a read error. The gene calls are TRBV12-3 or TRBV12-4 and TRBJ1-1; the D gene is possibly TRBD1 (6 bases). The CDR3 length is 11 residues. DNA of the CDR3: TGTGCCAGCAGTTTGGGGTACAGGGCAACCTTT. Translated: CASSLGYRATF.

This clonotype appeared many times. The chain is built from TRBV10-3 and TRBJ1-3, with D possibly being TRBD1 (5 bases). CDR3 length: 14 amino acids. V was cut by 9 bases and J by 4 bases, with 16 bases left in between. Looked up from germline, CDR1 is ENHRY and CDR2 is SYGVKD. The CDR3 reads CAMQAGTAGNTIYF. DNA for the CDR3: TGTGCCATGCAAGCCGGGACTGCCGGAAACACCATATATTTT.

This clonotype was picked up many times. J is TRBJ1-1 and V is TRBV15; D gene ambiguous. The CDR3 is 13 amino acids. The germline gives CDR1 LNHNV, CDR2 YYDKDF (reference sequence). V lost 0 bases and J 4 bases, leaving 6 bases between the germline ends. CDR3 coding DNA: TGTGCCACCAGCAGAGATCTTGGCACTGAAGCTTTCTTT. The encoded protein is CATSRDLGTEAFF.

This clonotype was seen a handful of times. J is TRBJ1-5 and V is TRBV15; the D gene is possibly TRBD1 (5 bases). V was pared by 0 bases and J by 4 bases, with 10 bases between. Germline V gene data show CDR1 as LNHNV and CDR2 as YYDKDF (reference sequence). The CDR3 is made up of 15 amino acids. As DNA, the CDR3 is TGTGCCACCAGCAGAGATCCATCAGGGAATCAGCCCCAGCATTTT. This encodes CATSRDPSGNQPQHF.

The CDR3 sequence is CASRGGGIEQYF. CDR3 DNA: TGTGCCAGCAGGGGGGGTGGTATCGAGCAGTACTTC. The chain links TRBV2 to TRBJ2-7, with D tentatively TRBD2 (6 bases). The CDR3 sequence is 12 residues long. Trimming stripped 6 bases from V and 6 bases from J, with 12 bases between. The V gene's germline CDR1 is SNHLY and CDR2 FYNNEI.

This chain links TRBV19 with TRBJ1-2, with 7 bases aligning to TRBD1. The CDR3 length is 17 residues. Per germline, CDR1 LNHDA and CDR2 SQIVND (reference sequence). With 5 bases clipped from V and 5 bases from J, the junction kept 17 bases outside the gene matches. CDR3 region: CASSLSGGGRGTYGYTF. Written as DNA, the CDR3 is TGTGCCAGTAGTCTCTCCGGCGGGGGCAGGGGGACGTATGGCTACACCTTC.

The chain links TRBV4-3 to TRBJ1-4, with D perhaps TRBD1 (6 bases). V was trimmed by 1 base and J by 5 bases, leaving 8 bases between them. Germline CDR1 LGHNA, CDR2 YSLEER. This CDR3 comprises 14 residues. In DNA form, the CDR3 reads TGCGCCAGCAGCCAAGTTGACAGGAATGAAAAACTGTTTTTT. It translates to CASSQVDRNEKLFF.

This clonotype has a count of ten or more. The V gene is TRBV6-1, the J gene TRBJ1-6; TRBD1 agrees at 7 bases. The length of the CDR3 is 14 residues. Germline trimming cut 6 bases from V and 11 bases from J; bases unmatched to any gene: 10. Germline CDR1 reads MNHNS; CDR2 reads SASEGT. This chain's CDR3 is CASSVDRLEAPLHF. The CDR3 bases are TGTGCCAGCAGCGTGGACAGGTTGGAGGCACCCCTCCACTTT.

This clonotype was observed a handful of times. The conserved phenylalanine or tryptophan is not found at the CDR3 terminus, so this likely reflects a read error. The chain combines TRBV20-1 with TRBJ1-4; TRBD1 matches at 8 bases. Germline values: CDR1 DFQATT, CDR2 SNEGSKA (reference sequence). The V gene end was trimmed by 1 base and the J gene end by 10 bases; junction bases not matched to a gene: 8. This CDR3 is built from 14 residues. CDR3: CSARVPRGPGKLFS. Written as DNA, the CDR3 is TGCAGTGCTAGAGTCCCCAGGGGGCCTGGAAAACTGTTTTCT.

The genes are TRBV5-4 and TRBJ1-1; no reliable D call. V lost 4 bases, J lost 0 bases, and 16 bases lay in between. Germline CDR1 reads SGHNT; CDR2 reads YYREEE (reference sequence). The CDR3 runs to 16 residues. CDR3 protein: CASSGASAGLNTEAFF. Written as DNA, the CDR3 is TGTGCCAGCAGCGGTGCCAGCGCAGGATTGAACACTGAAGCTTTCTTT.

This clonotype has a single count. The chain uses TRBV20-1 and TRBJ2-1; 8 bases fit TRBD1. The ends lost 5 bases at V and 3 bases at J; junction bases unmatched: 6. The germline gives CDR1 DFQATT, CDR2 SNEGSKA (reference sequence). The CDR3 totals 14 residues. CDR3 sequence reads: CSAGDRWGYNEQFF. In nucleotides, the CDR3 is TGCAGTGCTGGGGACAGGTGGGGCTACAATGAGCAGTTCTTC.

This clonotype was counted ten times or more. The chain links TRBV24-1 to TRBJ1-1; D perhaps matches TRBD1 (6 bases). The V gene's germline CDR1 is KGHDR and CDR2 SFDVKD. The CDR3 length is 11 residues. Trimming took off 9 bases at V and 7 bases at J, with 11 bases between the two ends. The CDR3 region has the DNA TGTGCCACCCCTAACAGGGTTGAAGCTTTCTTT. This gives the protein CATPNRVEAFF.

This clonotype was seen a few times. The chain carries TRBV9 and TRBJ1-3; D gene ambiguous. V was clipped by 2 bases and J by 2 bases, with 20 bases between them. CDR1 is SGDLS and CDR2 is YYNGEE in the germline V gene. This CDR3 region has 18 residues. The DNA of the CDR3 is TGTGCCAGCAGCGTCTCCCCCGCCGGCTCTATTCCTGGAAACACCATATATTTT. This codes for CASSVSPAGSIPGNTIYF.

This clonotype was seen only once. The rearrangement joins TRBV30 to TRBJ1-1; D is unclear. The V gene lost 2 bases and the J gene lost 11 bases, with 15 bases spanning the gap. Germline V gives CDR1 GTSNPN, CDR2 SVGIG (reference sequence). This CDR3 is built from 12 residues. Here the CDR3 DNA reads TGTGCCTGGAGTCCCGTAGAACCCAGGGCTTTCTTT. Translation: CAWSPVEPRAFF.

This clonotype was recorded at least ten times. V is TRBV25-1 and J is TRBJ2-7; D is unresolved. There are 12 residues in the CDR3. V shed 5 bases and J shed 4 bases, with 9 bases lying between them. Germline lookup yields CDR1 MGHDK and CDR2 SYGVNS. This CDR3 is CASSRGLYEQYF. The CDR3 coding sequence is TGTGCCAGCAGTAGAGGTCTTTACGAGCAGTACTTC.

Comments on this clonotype: A clone one base away is much larger, so this may be a read error. This chain links TRBV2 with TRBJ2-5; a possible D gene is TRBD1 (5 bases). Germline V gives CDR1 SNHLY, CDR2 FYNNEI. The CDR3 is 14 amino acids. Between the trimmed V and J ends, which lost 1 base and 1 base, there was a span of 7 bases. Here the CDR3 reads CASSEGQCQETQYF. The DNA of the CDR3 is TGTGCCAGCAGTGAAGGACAGTGCCAAGAGACCCAGTACTTC.

The chain has TRBV20-1 and TRBJ2-7; TRBD2 matches 8 bases. Germline CDR1 reads DFQATT; CDR2 reads SNEGSKA (reference sequence). With V trimmed by 3 bases and J by 5 bases, 9 bases remained unmatched. The CDR3 consists of 14 residues. CDR3 region: CSASTAGVVNEQYF. For the CDR3, the DNA is TGCAGTGCTAGTACAGCGGGAGTAGTGAACGAGCAGTACTTC.